This TCR beta chain stems from a study of T-cell reconstitution after alpha-beta-depleted transplantation in children (dated by TCRdb to the mid-2010s). In the study overall: Using TCR repertoire profiling, the study quantitatively followed how T-cell immune reconstitution unfolded in children after TCRalphabeta/CD19-depleted allogeneic hematopoietic cell transplantation.

Broad study findings and their caveats: The high TCRbeta diversity at day 60 in some patients was ascribed to recipient T cells and intrathymic progenitors that had survived conditioning. About two months after transplant, the apparently early recovery of alphabetaT-cell counts reportedly depended on just several hundred clones that had expanded rapidly and came from non-depleted graft cells. Over subsequent months, a decline in hyperexpanded clone frequencies was noted, and after one year, T-cell counts and TCRbeta diversity were mostly ascribed to newly produced T cells.

The treatment or condition label corresponds to: allogeneic hematopoietic cell transplantation with graft depleted of TCRalphabeta T cells and CD19 B cells. The children who served as transplant recipients had been given grafts of TCRalphabeta/CD19-depleted allogeneic hematopoietic cells. This clonotype was counted a few times. Its antigen is still unknown. No quality values exist for individual bases; no much larger clone is one base distant. CDR1 and CDR2 are drawn from the germline V gene: SQVTM, ANQGSEA. At the junction V is shortened by 1 base and J by 1 base, with 8 bases in between. The CDR3 holds 14 amino acids from the cysteine to the phenylalanine. Kept here is only the CDR3 DNA, which spans 42 bases and is read in frame from base 1. Library construction relied on PCR. Reads for this sample came from an Illumina HiSeq 2500. TCR library preparation used molecular barcoding, with unique molecular identifiers applied to normalize quantification of the TCRbeta repertoire. Starting from the raw public reads, TCRdb applied fastp trimming at Q25, assembled clones with MiXCR and retained in-frame beta chains. Each entry is one CDR3 protein sequence, shown with its most common DNA and genes. The sample table lists roughly 420,000 distinct CDR3 sequences, around 15% of them with a count of one. 25% to 30% of the sample lies in the top ten.

The chain joins TRBV29-1 to TRBJ1-3, with the D segment identity uncertain. The receptor was derived from a boy under three years old who had a stem cell transplant for Wiskott-Aldrich syndrome, so the T cells may come from the graft donor. Sequencing was performed on PBMCs, mostly from graft donor cells, taken 360 days after TCRalphabeta/CD19-depleted stem cell transplant. The DNA reads as follows: TGCAGCGTTGAAGGTCGACATTCTGGAAACACCATATATTTT. Its amino acids are CSVEGRHSGNTIYF.